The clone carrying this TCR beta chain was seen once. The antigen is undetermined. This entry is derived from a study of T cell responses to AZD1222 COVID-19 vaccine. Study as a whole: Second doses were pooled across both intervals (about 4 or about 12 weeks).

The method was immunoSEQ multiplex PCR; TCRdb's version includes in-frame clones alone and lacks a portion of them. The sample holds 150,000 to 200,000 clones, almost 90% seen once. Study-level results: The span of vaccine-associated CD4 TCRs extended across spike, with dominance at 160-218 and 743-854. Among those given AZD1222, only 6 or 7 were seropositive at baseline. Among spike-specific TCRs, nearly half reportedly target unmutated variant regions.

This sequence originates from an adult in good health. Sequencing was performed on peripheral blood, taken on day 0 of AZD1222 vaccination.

This CDR3 reads CASSQPTSREQFF. CDR3 DNA sequence: TGTGCCAGCAGCCAGCCGACTAGCAGAGAGCAGTTCTTC. V and J are TRBV4-2 and TRBJ2-1; 7 bases align to TRBD2. CDR3 length: 13 amino acids. Germline V lookup: CDR1 LGHNA, CDR2 YNFKEQ. Trimming at V came to 3 bases and at J to 10 bases, leaving 6 bases not matched to a gene.